The 31 T cell receptor beta chains presented below share a single source sample, sequenced in a study of a mutant IDH1 vaccine in newly diagnosed glioma. The assay was immunoSEQ multiplex PCR, and TCRdb's table has in-frame clones only and misses some. Of 35,000 to 50,000 clones in the sample, more than 85% were seen once. These receptors are not linked to any known antigen. Time point in this sample: week 23, last vaccination. Alongside topical imiquimod, each dose of vaccine comprised 300 ug of mutant IDH1 20-mer peptide. This material consisted of PBMCs, taken from a glioma patient whose treatment included an IDH1 peptide vaccine. The receptors here all came from a man aged 45 to 65 with glioma.

The chain recombines TRBV4-3 with TRBJ2-7, with 8 nucleotides matching TRBD2. CDR3 length equals 14 residues. Looked up from germline, CDR1 is LGHNA and CDR2 is YSLEER. J was trimmed by 4 bases and V by 0 bases; bases with no gene match: 2. The CDR3 loop reads CASSQDRGGYEQYF. CDR3 sequence (DNA): TGCGCCAGCAGCCAAGATCGGGGGGGGTACGAGCAGTACTTC.

The chain carries TRBV28 and TRBJ2-7; no reliable D call. Trimming removed 6 bases at V and 2 bases at J, with 14 bases between. The CDR3 extends over 14 amino acids. Germline CDR1 and CDR2: MDHEN and SYDVKM. The DNA of the CDR3 is TGTGCCAGCAGCGTTCAAAGGGTCCCCTACGAGCAGTACTTC. It is translated as CASSVQRVPYEQYF.

In its sample, this clone was seen once. The chain employs TRBV6-1 and TRBJ2-1, with TRBD1 matching 8 bases. The trim removed 2 bases at V and 3 bases at J, leaving 3 bases unmatched. The CDR3 length is 15 residues. Germline V gives CDR1 MNHNS, CDR2 SASEGT. As DNA, the CDR3 is TGTGCCAGCAGTGAACAGGGGGCCGGCTACAATGAGCAGTTCTTC. It specifies CASSEQGAGYNEQFF.

On this clone: Relative to the germline gene, one junction end is altered; a read error may explain this. The rearrangement uses TRBV7-3 and TRBJ2-1; 7 nucleotides align to TRBD2. Germline V gene data show CDR1 as SGHTA and CDR2 as FQGTGA. The CDR3 sequence is 15 residues long. The CDR3 is CASSLTSALRNEQFF. In nucleotides, the CDR3 is TGTGCCAGCAGCCTAACTAGCGCCCTTCGCAATGAGCAGTTCTTC.

This rearrangement joins TRBV5-1 to TRBJ1-4; no reliable D call. The V gene's germline CDR1 is SGHRS and CDR2 YFSETQ. V was clipped by 4 bases and J by 5 bases, with 15 bases between them. CDR3 length: 15 amino acids. The CDR3 protein is CASSPQTDPNEKLFF. The CDR3 bases are TGCGCCAGCAGCCCACAGACGGACCCCAATGAAAAACTGTTTTTT.

The V gene is TRBV25-1, the J gene TRBJ2-7; a weak D match, TRBD2 (7 bases). Germline loops: CDR1 MGHDK, CDR2 SYGVNS. The CDR3 is 13 residues long. V was cut by 4 bases and J by 7 bases, with 14 bases left in between. The CDR3 region is CASSVKRGGEQYF. The CDR3 DNA reads as TGTGCCAGCAGTGTTAAAAGGGGGGGGGAGCAGTACTTC.

In DNA, the CDR3 is TGTGCCGGGGCGACAGGGGTCCACAATGAGCAGTTCTTC. It is translated as CAGATGVHNEQFF. V usage is TRBV9 and J usage is TRBJ2-1; 8 bases are a match to TRBD1. This CDR3 region has 13 residues. Germline loops: CDR1 SGDLS, CDR2 YYNGEE. The V gene end was trimmed by 10 bases and the J gene end by 5 bases; junction bases not matched to a gene: 8. Full variable domain (missing parts from reference TRBV9 and TRBJ2-1): DSGVTQTPKHLITATGQRVTLRCSPRSGDLSVYWYQQSLDQGLQFLIQYYNGEERAKGNILERFSAQQFPDLHSELNLSSLELGDSALYFCAGATGVHNEQFFGPGTRLTVL.

The chain couples TRBV27 to TRBJ2-6; the D is unclear. This CDR3 is built from 15 residues. Germline V CDR1 and CDR2: MNHEY, SMNVEV (reference sequence). The V end lost 5 bases, the J end lost 4 bases, and 12 bases lay between the germline ends. CDR3 in DNA: TGTGCCAGCAGTCCGCAGTCTGTGGGGGCCAACGTCCTGACTTTC. Translating gives CASSPQSVGANVLTF.

This chain links TRBV7-2 with TRBJ1-6; D gene uncertain. This CDR3 contains 14 residues. Per the germline V gene, CDR1 is SGHTA and CDR2 is FQGNSA. The V end lost 5 bases, the J end lost 7 bases, and 12 bases lay between the germline ends. CDR3 in DNA: TGTGCCAGCAGCCTACTTAGATTCAATTCACCCCTCCACTTT. Its protein product is CASSLLRFNSPLHF.

The genes are TRBV9 and TRBJ2-5; D is perhaps TRBD2 (7 bases). The CDR3 is 16 amino acids. Trimming stripped 0 bases from V and 7 bases from J, with 19 bases between. CDR1 is SGDLS and CDR2 is YYNGEE in the germline V gene. The CDR3 DNA follows: TGTGCCAGCAGCGTAGGTGTATCGCGGGGGCCCGTGACCCAGTACTTC. As protein: CASSVGVSRGPVTQYF.

The table lists this clone with a few counts. The rearrangement joins TRBV5-4 to TRBJ2-2; 9 bases match TRBD1. The ends lost 3 bases at V and 6 bases at J; junction bases unmatched: 6. Germline V CDR1 and CDR2: SGHNT, YYREEE (reference sequence). The CDR3 extends over 15 amino acids. The CDR3 loop reads CASSSGTGFSGELFF. CDR3 nucleotides: TGTGCCAGCAGCTCTGGGACAGGGTTCTCCGGGGAGCTGTTTTTT.

The V gene is TRBV25-1, the J gene TRBJ1-5; D might be TRBD1 (6 bases). V dropped 3 bases and J dropped 7 bases, with 13 bases sitting between them. This CDR3 region has 14 residues. Germline assignment: CDR1 MGHDK and CDR2 SYGVNS. The CDR3: CASSDPGEGQPQHF. DNA of the CDR3: TGTGCCAGCAGTGACCCAGGGGAAGGGCAGCCCCAGCATTTT.

The chain combines TRBV7-2 with TRBJ2-5; D perhaps matches TRBD2 (7 bases). Looked up from germline, CDR1 is SGHTA and CDR2 is FQGNSA. CDR3 length equals 14 residues. V was clipped by 5 bases and J by 1 base, with 11 bases between them. The CDR3 region has the DNA TGTGCCAGCAGCGGGGGGGGGCGCCAAGAGACCCAGTACTTC. Amino acids: CASSGGGRQETQYF.

By share of the sample, this clone is medium-sized. The chain is built from TRBV4-1 and TRBJ2-7; the D gene is possibly TRBD2 (6 bases). V shed 0 bases and J shed 3 bases, with 15 bases lying between them. From germline, CDR1 is MGHRA and CDR2 YSYEKL. This CDR3 is 16 amino acids long. The CDR3 nucleotides are TGCGCCAGCAGCCAAGAACCCGGGACTGAGAACTACGAGCAGTACTTC. It translates to CASSQEPGTENYEQYF.

J is TRBJ1-1 and V is TRBV19; D gene uncertain. Germline assignment: CDR1 LNHDA and CDR2 SQIVND (reference sequence). This CDR3 spans 13 amino acids. V gave up 2 bases and J gave up 6 bases, with 10 bases separating them. The DNA for the CDR3 is TGTGCCAGTAGTATATCTACAGATGCTGAAGCTTTCTTT. Translated: CASSISTDAEAFF.

J is TRBJ1-2 and V is TRBV10-3; no reliable D call. CDR1 ENHRY and CDR2 SYGVKD come from the germline V gene. V lost 8 bases to trimming and J lost 2 bases, with 18 bases between them. The CDR3 has 15 residues. The CDR3 DNA reads TGTGCCATCTCGGGCCCGGCTAACAGAAACTATGGCTACACCTTC. Its protein product is CAISGPANRNYGYTF.

The rearrangement uses TRBV4-3 and TRBJ1-4; 9 bases are a match to TRBD1. V gave up 0 bases and J gave up 3 bases; unmatched junction bases: 8. The CDR3 extends over 18 amino acids. Germline CDR1 LGHNA, CDR2 YSLEER. The CDR3 nucleotides read TGCGCCAGCAGCCAAGAAGGACAGGGGAGAAGGGCTAATGAAAAACTGTTTTTT. Translated: CASSQEGQGRRANEKLFF.

The chain joins TRBV7-9 to TRBJ1-2; 7 bases line up with TRBD1. Looked up from germline, CDR1 is SEHNR and CDR2 is FQNEAQ (reference sequence). This CDR3 comprises 15 residues. J gave up 1 base and V 2 bases, and 4 bases lay outside the gene matches. The CDR3 loop reads CASSLLGQHNYGYTF. The DNA for the CDR3 is TGTGCCAGCAGCTTACTGGGACAGCATAACTATGGCTACACCTTC.

The genes are TRBV6-5 and TRBJ1-2, with a weak D call TRBD1 (5 bases). Germline CDR1 reads MNHEY; CDR2 reads SVGAGI. The CDR3 consists of 14 residues. The germline V and J ends were trimmed by 0 bases and 7 bases, with 12 bases remaining between them. CDR3 DNA: TGTGCCAGCAGTTACTCAGGAGGGGAGGTTGGCTACACCTTC. Its protein product is CASSYSGGEVGYTF.

This clone was seen only a few times. The chain employs TRBV6-5 and TRBJ1-1; D uncertain. CDR1 and CDR2 from the germline V gene are MNHEY and SVGAGI. This CDR3 has 14 amino acids. V shed 6 bases and J shed 3 bases, with 14 bases lying between them. For the CDR3, the DNA is TGTGCCAGCAGCCGGATTTCTCGCGACACTGAAGCTTTCTTT. Translated: CASSRISRDTEAFF.

This chain joins TRBV4-3 and TRBJ1-5; D is unresolved. The CDR3 length is 14 residues. V was cut by 3 bases and J by 4 bases, with 10 bases left in between. Looked up from germline, CDR1 is LGHNA and CDR2 is YSLEER. The DNA of the CDR3 is TGCGCCAGCAGCCAGGGGAACACAAATCAGCCCCAGCATTTT. The encoded protein is CASSQGNTNQPQHF.

The gene calls are TRBV19 and TRBJ1-2; the match to TRBD1 covers 8 bases. Germline lookup yields CDR1 LNHDA and CDR2 SQIVND (reference sequence). The CDR3 sequence is 13 residues long. Unmatched junction bases numbered 4, after V lost 9 bases and J lost 1 base. The CDR3 nucleotides read TGTGCCAGCTCGACAGGGGTTAACTATGGCTACACCTTC. It is translated as CASSTGVNYGYTF.

The chain couples TRBV2 to TRBJ1-5; D possibly corresponds to TRBD1 (6 bases). The CDR3 runs to 13 residues. V lost 5 bases, J lost 6 bases, and 11 bases lay in between. Germline V lookup: CDR1 SNHLY, CDR2 FYNNEI. The CDR3 sequence is CASSRDILQPQHF. In nucleotides, the CDR3 is TGTGCCAGCAGTAGGGACATTCTTCAGCCCCAGCATTTT.

The rearrangement joins TRBV7-9 to TRBJ1-1, with 7 positions matching TRBD1. Germline loops: CDR1 SEHNR, CDR2 FQNEAQ (reference sequence). After removal of 5 bases from V and 3 bases from J, the junction contained 18 bases not matched to a gene. This CDR3 is 18 amino acids long. In nucleotides, the CDR3 is TGTGCCAGCAGCCCCCAGGGGAGGGGGCTTATTAGGGACACTGAAGCTTTCTTT. This translates into CASSPQGRGLIRDTEAFF.

The chain recombines TRBV29-1 with TRBJ1-4; no clear D. Trimming took off 1 base at V and 11 bases at J, with 20 bases between the two ends. CDR1 is SQVTM, CDR2 ANQGSEA, per germline. The CDR3 has 15 amino acids. For the CDR3, the DNA is TGCAGCGTTGAAGTCGATTCGCGCTACCGGGAGAAACTGTTTTTT. It encodes CSVEVDSRYREKLFF.

The chain couples TRBV2 to TRBJ2-2; 7 bases agree with TRBD1. The CDR3 is 14 amino acids. V shed 6 bases, J shed 3 bases, and the junction held 4 bases outside the gene matches. In germline, CDR1 is SNHLY, CDR2 FYNNEI. The CDR3 reads CASRHGTDTGELFF. The CDR3 coding sequence is TGTGCCAGCAGACACGGGACAGACACCGGGGAGCTGTTTTTT.

The chain uses TRBV5-4 and TRBJ2-3; 8 bases match TRBD2. The V and J ends lost 4 bases and 3 bases, in that order; junction bases with no gene match: 7. CDR3 length equals 15 residues. Germline V gives CDR1 SGHNT, CDR2 YYREEE (reference sequence). CDR3: CASSPRGGETDTQYF. CDR3 DNA: TGTGCCAGCAGCCCCCGGGGGGGGGAGACAGATACGCAGTATTTT.

The J gene is TRBJ2-3, the V gene TRBV28; D gene unclear. Germline assignment: CDR1 MDHEN and CDR2 SYDVKM. This CDR3 is 13 amino acids long. V lost 3 bases, J lost 7 bases, and 11 bases lay in between. CDR3 residues: CASSFDRRYTQYF. The CDR3 DNA sequence: TGTGCCAGCAGTTTCGACCGGCGGTATACGCAGTATTTT.

This chain connects TRBV19 to TRBJ1-1, with D perhaps TRBD1 (5 bases). The CDR3 totals 15 residues. V was shortened by 3 bases and J by 1 base, with 12 bases between the two germline ends. Germline lookup yields CDR1 LNHDA and CDR2 SQIVND (reference sequence). Here the CDR3 DNA reads TGTGCCAGTAGTATGTCGGCAGGGCCGAACACTGAAGCTTTCTTT. Its translation: CASSMSAGPNTEAFF. Full variable domain (remainder filled in from reference TRBV19 and TRBJ1-1): DGGITQSPKYLFRKEGQNVTLSCEQNLNHDAMYWYRQDPGQGLRLIYYSQIVNDFQKGDIAEGYSVSREKKESFPLTVTSAQKNPTAFYLCASSMSAGPNTEAFFGQGTRLTVV.

In this sample, this clone turned up once. This chain uses TRBV13 with TRBJ2-7, with D tentatively TRBD2 (5 bases). The V gene's germline CDR1 is PRHDT and CDR2 FYEKMQ (reference sequence). Trimming took 2 bases from V and 0 from J, leaving 14 bases between them. The CDR3 is 16 residues long. The CDR3 sequence: CASSLFSGKGSYEQYF. The CDR3 DNA sequence: TGTGCCAGCAGCTTATTCTCGGGAAAGGGCTCCTACGAGCAGTACTTC.

This rearrangement joins TRBV28 to TRBJ1-2; a weak D match, TRBD1 (6 bases). Trimming took 11 bases from V and 5 from J, leaving 12 bases between them. Germline CDR1 is MDHEN and CDR2 is SYDVKM. The CDR3 covers 11 residues. The CDR3 protein is CASGGAYGYTF. CDR3 in DNA: TGTGCCTCTGGGGGCGCTTATGGCTACACCTTC.